Sequencing of this T cell receptor (beta chain) was carried out in a study of cytomegalovirus exposure and HLA in healthy donors (dated by TCRdb to the late 2010s). Describing the broader study: An earlier analysis of 587 of the donors reported 250 to 350 Gb of sequence data and some 120 million unique TCR beta sequences from about 200 million T cells. Approximately 300 gigabases of sequencing data and 70 million to 85 million unique TCR sequences were included in an early release covering roughly 700 HLA-typed donors. Of the roughly 390 genotyped donors, 75% to 85% were placed in the genetic ancestry cluster associated with self-reported Caucasian donors. The aim of the study was to test whether cataloging public T cell receptors could identify signatures of past pathogen exposure. The study profiled the T cell repertoires of fewer than 850 subjects by immunosequencing and related them to cytomegalovirus serostatus. A separate validation cohort of roughly 110 different subjects was used in addition to the roughly 700-subject first cohort. High-throughput TCR immunosequencing, statistical association of individual TCRs with disease status, and machine learning were combined to predict cytomegalovirus infection status. To study patterns of TCR occurrence, a later analysis re-analyzed previously published TCR beta repertoires from 650 to 750 donors and added high-resolution HLA genotyping. Rather than drawing on any new phenotypic data, the later analysis identified candidate immune exposures from TCR beta sequences and the way those sequences occurred across donors. To decide whether each TCR beta V gene segment behaved as functional or pseudogenic, an earlier analysis of some 600 of the donors relied on high-throughput TCR beta sequencing. Alongside the repertoire data, information on donor age, sex, ethnicity and CMV serostatus was compiled. In a later genetic analysis, genome-wide SNP genotypes for 398 of the 666 donors were used, and that subset was treated as a discovery cohort. Every repertoire in the discovery cohort had been generated on one and the same sequencing platform. Class I and class II HLA loci were covered by the typing at four-digit resolution. Typing coverage differed by locus: A, B, C, DRB1 and DQB1 were typed in roughly 629-640 donors, DQA1 in 500 to 550, DPA1 in around 600, and DPB1 in about 450. Four or five DR-DQ haplotypes were handled as single units for association and clustering because linkage in the cohort was strong. Among a few hundred genotyped donors of the cohort, an average of about 240,000 unique TCR beta nucleotide sequences were sequenced per donor, approximately 20% of them non-productive. Summary of the overall study and its limitations: A later analysis found that TCR association rates varied across HLA loci, with DRB1 alleles showing the most associated TCRs and HLA-C alleles the fewest. A further reported finding was that TCR beta sequences accurately predicted the HLA-A and HLA-B alleles for most subjects in the first cohort. A later analysis reported that several top co-occurrence clusters appeared linked to parvovirus B19, influenza, CMV and Epstein-Barr virus. A later genetic analysis associated a missense DCLRE1C variant with V-gene and J-gene trimming of TCR beta chains, and an independent cohort replicated the association. A group of highly shared sequence variants was considered likely to be a technical artifact of the sequencing pipeline. For the cohort, immune exposure information was limited to CMV serostatus. In this cohort, only TCR beta chains were sequenced, and detectable features were limited by the absence of alpha or paired-chain data. In a later analysis, HLA-associated TCR beta chains were found to be more clonally expanded and to have lower generation probabilities than equally common non-associated chains. The study gave a list of roughly 150 TCR beta chains associated with cytomegalovirus. Three of the identified cytomegalovirus-associated TCR beta chains were confirmed in vitro to be specific for cytomegalovirus antigens. It was suggested by the authors that the approach could potentially be generalized to other disease states and immunological phenotypes. While some public TCRs were present in many individuals, most TCR sequences turned up only very rarely across donors. When HLA alleles, especially DR and DQ, strongly co-occurred, TCR associations were difficult to assign to individual alleles. According to a later analysis, most CMV-associated TCR beta chains appeared to be HLA-restricted, and the HLA associations seemed to be driven largely by CMV exposure. Approximately 16 rarely observed V segments, including chromosome 9 orphons, were excluded from the earlier analysis of several hundred of the donors because counts were too low. An earlier analysis of 587 of the donors showed that most TCR beta V segments appeared in productive rearrangements either about 87% or about 30% of the time, which broadly matched IMGT annotations. At a false discovery rate of 0.05, a later analysis linked approximately 18,000 TCR beta sequences to specific HLA alleles. Some IMGT-functional V segments, including TRBV6-2 and TRBV6-3, could not be told apart with the 87-base-pair reads, so those segments were excluded. Because HLA typing was unavailable for some donors at each locus, only the typed subset was used in association tests. According to a later genetic analysis, donors in an Asian-associated ancestry cluster had fewer N-insertions in productive TCRs than the roughly 700-donor mean. Linkage disequilibrium might explain the correlated functional status among segregating V segments, but an unknown experimental factor could not be ruled out. The classifier was reported to diagnose cytomegalovirus status with high specificity and sensitivity in both the original cohort and the validation cohort. Presence/absence analyses assumed roughly uniform sequencing depth across donors, an assumption that may not hold.

The V and J ends are trimmed by 1 base and 3 bases, leaving 9 bases between them. The CDR3 numbers 14 residues from cysteine through phenylalanine. Just the 42-base CDR3 DNA is kept, in frame starting at base 1. CDR1 LNHNV and CDR2 YYDKDF were looked up in the germline V gene (reference sequence). Receptor amplification or capture employed the immunoSEQ multiplex PCR assay. The multiplex PCR relied on a mix of 60 forward primers for TCR Vbeta segments and 13 reverse primers for TCR Jbeta segments. The CDR3 region of rearranged TCR beta genes was amplified from genomic DNA with a multiplex PCR assay. Amplified TCR beta libraries were sequenced as 87-base-pair reads on the Illumina HiSeq System. The authors' analysis ran thus. A later analysis counted tens of millions of unique TCR beta chains across the 670 or so repertoires, and around 12 million of these chains were shared by at least two donors. A nearest-neighbor algorithm error-corrected the raw reads and collapsed the reads into unique sequences, merging closely related sequences to remove PCR and sequencing errors. To assign V, D and J gene segments, CDR3 sequences were aligned to IMGT reference sequences. For a sequence to be retained, a match of at least six nucleotides to both a V gene segment and a J gene segment was required. A rearrangement counted as productive if the CDR3 had no stop codons and remained in frame with V and J, and every other rearrangement counted as non-productive. CDR3 was defined by IMGT convention, running from the second conserved V-encoded cysteine to the conserved J-encoded phenylalanine. Sequences without an unambiguous match to a single V gene segment were excluded from the earlier analysis of about 600 of the donors. An earlier analysis of 587 of the donors classified V segments as functional when productive rearrangements were above 56.7% and as segregating when the standard deviation between donors was above 5%. A statistical classification framework was built for diagnosing cytomegalovirus status from the catalog of TCR beta chain sequences. A later analysis assigned V and J genes by comparing TCR nucleotide sequences with IMGT/GENE-DB human TR gene sequences. Using the TCRdist pipeline, a later analysis assigned CDR3 sequences along with most-parsimonious VDJ recombination scenarios. A later analysis defined each TCR beta chain by its CDR3 amino acid sequence plus V-gene family, and excluded reads lacking a unique V-gene family. As a way to deal with suspected cross-contamination and a sequencing artifact, a later analysis dropped approximately 570 nucleotide sequences that were highly shared and had low generation probability. For each public chain, a later analysis derived a clonal expansion index from normalized ranks of inferred template counts within each repertoire. In a later analysis, generation probabilities were computed with a VDJ recombination model fitted to out-of-frame rearrangements, and the resulting probabilities were checked against IGoR. In a later analysis, TCR-TCR, TCR-HLA and TCR-CMV co-occurrence was scored with hypergeometric tests, and a repertoire-size bias correction was applied to TCR pairs. A later analysis estimated false discovery rates by permuting HLA or CMV assignments 20 times. In a later analysis, co-occurring TCRs were grouped using DBSCAN, and TCRdist sequence similarity was added for clustering within HLA-allele-positive subsets. For co-occurrence clustering, repertoires with fewer than 30,000 or more than 120,000 public chains were excluded, along with a handful of repertoires with anomalous nucleotide sharing. In TCRdb, the immuneACCESS table is reduced to in-frame sequences with V and J assigned. These tables do not hold every clone; where another copy was compared, an unresolved V gene accounts for under half, and the others remain unexplained. The DNA gave D and trimming, while V, J and clone size come from that table. The sample table contains some 95,000 clones; only one count was recorded for about four fifths of them. The ten biggest clones cover roughly 4.3% of the sample.

The cohort was made up of about 670 healthy bone marrow donors. Cohort members were all nominally healthy when sampled, although unrecorded immune exposures were likely present. The donor tested CMV seropositive and was one of the 289 seropositive cohort members. Every donor gave a peripheral blood sample, and the peripheral blood mononuclear cells from that sample were used for TCR beta sequencing. The Qiagen DNeasy Blood Extraction Kit was used to extract genomic DNA from the blood cell samples. This clone was counted a single time. There is no known antigen for this receptor. No qualities accompany the bases; no much larger clone lies one base away.

The receptor was isolated from a woman aged 40 to 55 in good health and CMV-seropositive. Material for sequencing was PBMCs. Here the chain combines TRBV15 and TRBJ1-1; 5 matching bases give a weak D call of TRBD1. In nucleotides, the sequence is TGTGCCACCAGCAGAGCCAGGGCGGACACTGAAGCTTTCTTT. Its translation reads: CATSRARADTEAFF.